This passage covers 15 T cell receptor beta chains from one sample sequenced in a study of T cells after yellow fever vaccination. TCRdb re-derived calls from the 5' RACE reads in MiXCR, one entry per CDR3 protein. The table has around 120,000 distinct CDR3 sequences, approximately 14% seen once. The input for sequencing was CD8+ T cells sorted from PBMCs, taken 5 days after the yellow fever booster vaccination. These receptors all stem from a man aged 18 to 29 who received the YFV17D yellow fever vaccine.

This clonotype was observed a handful of times. This chain links TRBV5-6 with TRBJ1-1, with 8 bases identical to TRBD1. The CDR3 is 14 amino acids. The V gene's germline CDR1 is SGHDT and CDR2 YYEEEE. After removal of 2 bases from V and 2 bases from J, the junction contained 2 bases not matched to a gene. The CDR3 protein is CASSFGTGNTEAFF. DNA of the CDR3: TGTGCCAGCAGCTTCGGGACAGGAAACACTGAAGCTTTCTTT. Filled out from reference TRBV5-6 and TRBJ1-1, the complete variable domain reads DAGVTQSPTHLIKTRGQQVTLRCSPKSGHDTVSWYQQALGQGPQFIFQYYEEEERQRGNFPDRFSGHQFPNYSSELNVNALLLGDSALYLCASSFGTGNTEAFFGQGTRLTVV.

The chain links TRBV7-6 to TRBJ2-4; the D call may be TRBD1 or TRBD2 (5 bases each). V was trimmed by 4 bases and J by 0 bases, leaving 16 bases between them. CDR3 length: 17 amino acids. Germline-derived CDR1 and CDR2 are SGHVS and FNYEAQ. The CDR3 region is CASSSRHWDRAKNIQYF. The CDR3 DNA reads TGTGCCAGCAGCTCTAGGCACTGGGACCGAGCCAAAAACATTCAGTACTTC.

This clonotype appeared many times. V usage is TRBV12-3 or TRBV12-4 and J usage is TRBJ2-5; 9 bases line up with TRBD1. Trimming cost V 7 bases and J 5 bases; bases outside gene matches: 14. The CDR3 extends over 16 amino acids. DNA of the CDR3: TGTGCCAGCACCCCTAGCCTGTTCGGACAGGGGGAGACCCAGTACTTC. As protein: CASTPSLFGQGETQYF.

Only a few counts were recorded for this clonotype. J is TRBJ2-7 and V is TRBV12-3 or TRBV12-4, with D perhaps matching TRBD2 (5 bases). Trimming removed 5 bases from V and 6 bases from J, with 11 bases in between. The CDR3 loop spans 12 amino acids. CDR3 sequence reads: CASSPSEGEQYV. The CDR3 DNA reads as TGTGCCAGCAGTCCCAGCGAGGGCGAGCAGTACGTC.

The J gene is TRBJ2-2, the V gene TRBV7-9; D is undetermined. Trimming cost V 9 bases and J 8 bases, with 13 bases left between them. CDR3 size: 12 residues. From germline, CDR1 is SEHNR and CDR2 FQNEAQ (reference sequence). The chain's CDR3 is CASTSTSGELFF. For the CDR3, the DNA is TGTGCCAGTACCTCGACCAGTGGGGAGCTGTTTTTT.

This clonotype was recorded a few times. The CDR3 bases are TGTGCCAGCAGTTACTCGAATCGGTTCGAGACCCAGTACTTC. Translated: CASSYSNRFETQYF. This rearrangement joins TRBV6-2 or TRBV6-3 to TRBJ2-5; D remains ambiguous. CDR1 and CDR2 from the germline V gene are MNHEY and SVGEGT. The CDR3 consists of 14 residues. The V end was cut by 0 bases, the J end by 5 bases, with 10 bases between.

In its sample, this clonotype was seen many times. The genes are TRBV4-1 and TRBJ2-7; 10 bases map to TRBD1. The CDR3 runs 15 residues. V shed 4 bases and J 3 bases; nucleotides not matched to a gene: 6. In germline, CDR1 is MGHRA, CDR2 YSYEKL. The CDR3 spells CASSPRTGGYYEQYF. For the CDR3, the DNA is TGCGCCAGCAGCCCACGGACAGGGGGATACTACGAGCAGTACTTC.

This clonotype was detected only a few times. This chain connects TRBV3-1 to TRBJ1-1; unclear D gene. The CDR3 runs to 13 residues. Germline CDR1 LGHDT, CDR2 YNNKEL (reference sequence). The ends were cut back, 1 base at V and 1 base at J, with 4 bases in the middle. The CDR3 protein is CASSQVQNTEAFF. CDR3 DNA: TGTGCCAGCAGCCAAGTCCAGAACACTGAAGCTTTCTTT.

This clonotype was seen only a few times. The chain carries TRBV9 and TRBJ1-1; D is ambiguous. The CDR3 length is 13 residues. V was cut by 3 bases and J by 2 bases, with 8 bases left in between. Germline V gives CDR1 SGDLS, CDR2 YYNGEE. DNA of the CDR3: TGTGCCAGCAGCGAGGGAGGTAACACTGAAGCTTTCTTT. Translating it yields CASSEGGNTEAFF.

The V and J genes are TRBV7-9 and TRBJ1-1; possibly TRBD1 for D (5 bases). Germline V gives CDR1 SEHNR, CDR2 FQNEAQ (reference sequence). V lost 5 bases to trimming and J lost 11 bases, with 18 bases between them. The CDR3 runs to 13 residues. The CDR3 DNA is TGTGCCAGCAGCCAACGAGAGGGACCGGCGGCTTTCTTT. This gives the protein CASSQREGPAAFF.

This chain connects TRBV7-9 to TRBJ2-1; TRBD2 might be the D (6 bases). This CDR3 has 15 residues. Trimming removed 1 base at V and 7 bases at J, with 14 bases between. CDR1 SEHNR and CDR2 FQNEAQ come from the germline V gene (reference sequence). The CDR3 is CASSLGAGPKNEQFF. CDR3 coding DNA: TGTGCCAGCAGCTTAGGGGCGGGGCCTAAGAATGAGCAGTTCTTC.

A few counts support this clonotype. The chain combines TRBV6-1 with TRBJ2-7; D is unclear. The V and J ends lost 4 bases and 4 bases respectively, with 14 bases between them. CDR3 length: 14 residues. CDR1 is MNHNS, CDR2 SASEGT, per germline. The CDR3 nucleotides are TGTGCCAGCAGTGTGAGACCCGAGGTTTACGAGCAGTACTTC. Amino acids: CASSVRPEVYEQYF.

The chain carries TRBV11-2 and TRBJ2-5; D unresolved. Germline CDR1 is SGHAT and CDR2 is FQNNGV. The V gene lost 0 bases and the J gene lost 5 bases, with 10 bases spanning the gap. This CDR3 contains 14 residues. As DNA, the CDR3 is TGTGCCAGCAGCTTAGATGCTGCTGGGGAGACCCAGTACTTC. This translates into CASSLDAAGETQYF.

The rearrangement joins TRBV4-3 to TRBJ1-5, with 7 bases lining up with TRBD1. The V gene's germline CDR1 is LGHNA and CDR2 YSLEER. The V and J ends lost 0 bases and 9 bases, in that order; junction bases with no gene match: 8. The CDR3 contains 15 residues. The CDR3 DNA follows: TGCGCCAGCAGCCAAGAGGACAGGCCGGATGTGCCCCAGCATTTT. Its protein product is CASSQEDRPDVPQHF.

The chain carries TRBV7-2 and TRBJ2-1; D is perhaps TRBD2 (6 bases). The CDR3 runs to 14 residues. V was pared by 1 base and J by 9 bases, with 13 bases between. Per germline, CDR1 SGHTA and CDR2 FQGNSA. CDR3 amino acids: CASSLGTSSAEQFF. In nucleotides, the CDR3 is TGTGCCAGCAGCTTAGGTACTAGCTCGGCTGAGCAGTTCTTC.